Given below is one T cell receptor (beta chain) in context. This record comes from a study of technical replicates of blood from a handful of donors. The table came from immunoSEQ multiplex PCR; TCRdb's copy has only in-frame clones and leaves some out. The table records 77,000 or so clones, roughly 92% of them present only once. The receptor was derived from a human donor in good health. The sequencing input was T cells isolated from PBMCs.

CDR3 DNA: TGTGCCAGCAGGGCTACAGTCTCACAGCAGTTCTTC. Translation: CASRATVSQQFF. The V and J genes are TRBV6-1 and TRBJ2-1; D is ambiguous. V lost 6 bases, J lost 11 bases, and 14 bases lay in between. This CDR3 comprises 12 residues. In germline, CDR1 is MNHNS, CDR2 SASEGT.